Given below is one T cell receptor beta chain in context. Its recognized antigen is unknown. Per-base quality was not reported, and no clone a single base away is much larger than it. The data are from a study of blood T cell repertoires in COVID-19 (dated by TCRdb to 2018 to 2020). Broadly, across the study: Collaborator samples came from the United States, Italy and Spain and covered acute and convalescent phases of COVID-19. Deeply sampled blood TCRbeta repertoires from subjects exposed to, actively infected with, or recovered from COVID-19 were included in the dataset. A freely available public database, intended as a resource for researchers studying the immune response to SARS-CoV-2, is where the repertoires were released. Samples were obtained from the ongoing ImmuneRACE study (first 160 participants) and from 1,200 or so subjects provided by 6 global collaborators. A de-identified subject ID, COVID-19 status, age in years and sex were almost always included in the sample metadata. The material from the prospective study consisted of cDNA or gDNA derived from T cells, B-cell-depleted T cells, or PBMCs. Where available, HLA class I and class II types were taken from metadata supplied by the sample provider and were not determined by assay-based typing. Results the study describes overall, beyond this receptor: The quantity of clinical and demographic metadata differed by source and by participant and was supplied without curation.

At one collaborating source in Seattle, patients were enrolled during active infection and were followed longitudinally through the course of disease. The collaborating institutions used their own protocols to collect whole blood in K2EDTA tubes. For TCRbeta analysis, collaborators shipped samples as frozen whole blood, isolated PBMCs, or DNA extracted from either of those sample types. TCRbeta CDR3 regions were amplified from genomic DNA using the immunoSEQ Assay, a bias-controlled multiplex PCR. The study's own analysis went as follows. Within the assay, amplification of reference gene primers was used to estimate how many nucleated cells each sample contained. Sequence reads were collapsed and filtered to measure the absolute abundance of every unique TCRbeta CDR3 rearrangement. For each sample, productive Simpson clonality was calculated as the square root of Simpson's diversity index over productive rearrangements. The table was pulled from immuneACCESS by TCRdb, which kept in-frame rearrangements only. Such tables lose some clones; where checked, under half of the loss comes from unresolved V genes, and the rest has no known cause. V, J and clone size are taken as reported in that table, and D and trimming were inferred from the DNA itself. For this sample the table gives approximately 150,000 clones, of which around 89% were detected only once. 2.5% to 3% of the sample is taken by the ten largest.

Unmatched junction bases come to 7, with V trimmed by 7 bases and J by 5 bases. From the cysteine through the phenylalanine, the CDR3 covers 14 amino acids. Of all the DNA, just the CDR3 is kept, 42 bases in frame from base 1. Looking up the germline V gene (reference sequence) yields CDR1 LNHDA and CDR2 SQIVND. The receptor's source is a human donor with COVID-19, enrolled during active disease. The donor label of this sample is uncertain. The receptor chain draws on TRBV19 and TRBJ2-5, and TRBD2 matches 10 of the central bases. Sequencing input: peripheral blood. Here the CDR3 is given as CASTLAGAPETQYF. The nucleotides are TGTGCCAGTACGCTAGCGGGAGCACCGGAGACCCAGTACTTC.